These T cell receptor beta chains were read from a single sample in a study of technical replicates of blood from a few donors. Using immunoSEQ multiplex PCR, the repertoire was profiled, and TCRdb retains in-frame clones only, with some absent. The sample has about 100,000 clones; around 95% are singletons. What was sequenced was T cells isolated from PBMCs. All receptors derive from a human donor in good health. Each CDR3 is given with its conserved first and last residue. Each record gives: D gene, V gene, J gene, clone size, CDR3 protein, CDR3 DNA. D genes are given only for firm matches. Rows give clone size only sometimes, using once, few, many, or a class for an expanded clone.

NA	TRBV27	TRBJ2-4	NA	CASSSTGTKLAKNIQYF	TGTGCCAGCAGTTCCACCGGGACAAAGCTAGCCAAAAACATTCAGTACTTC
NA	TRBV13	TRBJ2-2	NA	CASRRDADTGELFF	TGTGCCAGCAGGCGGGACGCCGACACCGGGGAGCTGTTTTTT
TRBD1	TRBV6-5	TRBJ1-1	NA	CASRITGGSTEAFF	TGTGCCAGCAGAATTACAGGGGGCTCTACTGAAGCTTTCTTT
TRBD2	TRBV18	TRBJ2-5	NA	CASSRSGGSGETQYF	TGTGCCAGCTCACGCAGCGGCGGGAGTGGGGAGACCCAGTACTTC
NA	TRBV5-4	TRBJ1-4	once	CASSRSRGNEKLFF	TGTGCCAGCAGCCGGTCTAGGGGTAATGAAAAACTGTTTTTT
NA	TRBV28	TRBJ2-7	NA	CASSFSSTGESYEQYF	TGTGCCAGCAGTTTCTCAAGTACGGGTGAATCCTACGAGCAGTACTTC
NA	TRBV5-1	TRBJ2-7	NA	CASSLLAQSSYEQYF	TGCGCCAGCAGCTTGTTAGCCCAAAGCTCCTACGAGCAGTACTTC
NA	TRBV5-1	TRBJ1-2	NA	CASSLEARYYGYTF	TGCGCCAGCAGCTTGGAAGCCAGGTACTATGGCTACACCTTC
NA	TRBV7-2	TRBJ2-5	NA	CASSLQGKETQYF	TGTGCCAGCAGCTTACAGGGGAAAGAGACCCAGTACTTC
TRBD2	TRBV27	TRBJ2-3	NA	CASSHRKPDNSTASGKRGDTQYF	TGTGCCAGCAGCCACAGGAAGCCAGACAACTCCACCGCTAGCGGGAAAAGGGGAGATACGCAGTATTTT
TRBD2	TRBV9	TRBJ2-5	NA	CASSESGGFQETQYF	TGTGCCAGCAGCGAGAGCGGGGGCTTCCAAGAGACCCAGTACTTC
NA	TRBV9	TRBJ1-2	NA	CASSPPTGYPGYTF	TGTGCCAGCAGCCCCCCCACAGGGTATCCTGGCTACACCTTC
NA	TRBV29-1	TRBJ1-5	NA	CSVTKDSNSNQPQHF	TGCAGCGTTACCAAGGACAGCAATAGCAATCAGCCCCAGCATTTT
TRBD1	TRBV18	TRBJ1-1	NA	CASSPADRGNTEAFF	TGTGCCAGCTCACCGGCCGACAGGGGGAACACTGAAGCTTTCTTT
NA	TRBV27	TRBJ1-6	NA	CASSLVGGLQNSYNSPLHF	TGTGCCAGCAGTTTAGTAGGTGGACTGCAAAACTCCTATAATTCACCCCTCCACTTT
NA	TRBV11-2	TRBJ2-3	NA	CASSLDGGLTDTQYF	TGTGCCAGCAGCCTCGATGGTGGCCTCACAGATACGCAGTATTTT
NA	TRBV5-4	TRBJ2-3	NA	CASSLRGKSADTQYF	TGTGCCAGCAGCTTGCGGGGAAAGTCCGCAGATACGCAGTATTTT
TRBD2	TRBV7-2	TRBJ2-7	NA	CASSLFGGGYEQYF	TGTGCCAGCAGCTTATTTGGCGGGGGGTACGAGCAGTACTTC
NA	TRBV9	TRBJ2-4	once	CASSGYVQNIQYF	TGTGCCAGCAGCGGCTACGTGCAAAACATTCAGTACTTC
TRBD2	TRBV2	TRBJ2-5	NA	CASSSGTSGPPQKTQYF	TGTGCCAGCTCATCCGGGACTAGCGGGCCCCCTCAAAAGACCCAGTACTTC
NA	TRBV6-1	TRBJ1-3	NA	CASSEFRTAGNTIYF	TGTGCCAGCAGTGAGTTTAGGACAGCTGGAAACACCATATATTTT
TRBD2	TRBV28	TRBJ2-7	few	CASRMTSGSYEQYF	TGTGCCAGCAGGATGACTAGCGGGAGCTACGAGCAGTACTTC
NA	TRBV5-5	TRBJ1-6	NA	CASSLQGDSSPLHF	TGTGCCAGCAGCCTACAGGGAGATAGTTCACCCCTCCACTTT
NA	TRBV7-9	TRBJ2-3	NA	CASSPRVGLDTQYF	TGTGCCAGCAGCCCGAGAGTCGGGTTAGATACGCAGTATTTT
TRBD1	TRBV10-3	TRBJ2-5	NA	CAISISGGQETQYF	TGTGCCATCAGTATCTCAGGGGGCCAAGAGACCCAGTACTTC
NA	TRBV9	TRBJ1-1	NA	CASSVVFQTAEAFF	TGTGCCAGCAGCGTAGTGTTTCAGACAGCTGAAGCTTTCTTT
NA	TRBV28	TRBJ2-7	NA	CASSSITRNEQYF	TGTGCCAGCAGTTCCATAACTAGGAACGAGCAGTACTTC
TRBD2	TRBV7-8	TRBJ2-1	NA	CASSLGLAGLLYNEQFF	TGTGCCAGCAGCCTAGGACTAGCGGGCCTCCTATACAATGAGCAGTTCTTC
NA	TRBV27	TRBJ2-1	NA	CASSLSKLAYNEQFF	TGTGCCAGCAGTTTATCGAAGCTAGCCTACAATGAGCAGTTCTTC
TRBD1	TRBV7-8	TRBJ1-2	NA	CASSSYSTFPGQGYGYTF	TGTGCCAGCAGCTCCTACTCCACCTTCCCGGGACAGGGGTATGGCTACACCTTC
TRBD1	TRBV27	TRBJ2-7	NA	CASSWDRDYEQYF	TGTGCCAGCAGTTGGGACAGGGACTACGAGCAGTACTTC
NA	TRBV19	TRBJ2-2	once	CASRPGLGAGELFF	TGTGCCAGTCGTCCCGGACTCGGGGCCGGGGAGCTGTTTTTT
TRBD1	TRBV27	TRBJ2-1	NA	CASSLFAGQGSNEQFF	TGTGCCAGCAGTCTCTTTGCGGGACAGGGGTCTAATGAGCAGTTCTTC
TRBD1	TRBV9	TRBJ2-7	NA	CASSTGGEVQQYF	TGTGCCAGCAGTACAGGGGGCGAAGTTCAGCAGTACTTC
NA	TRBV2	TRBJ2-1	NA	CATRPLGDIEQFF	TGTGCCACCCGACCACTGGGAGATATCGAGCAGTTCTTC
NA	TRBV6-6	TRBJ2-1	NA	CASSTTYNEQFF	TGTGCCAGCAGTACAACCTACAATGAGCAGTTCTTC
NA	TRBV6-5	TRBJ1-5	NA	CASSYSAGLQPQHF	TGTGCCAGCAGTTACTCGGCGGGTCTACAGCCCCAGCATTTT
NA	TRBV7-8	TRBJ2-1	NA	CASSSLATQGEQFF	TGTGCCAGCAGCTCACTAGCGACACAGGGCGAGCAGTTCTTC
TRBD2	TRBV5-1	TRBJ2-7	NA	CASSTVAGVGYEQYF	TGCGCCAGCAGCACAGTAGCGGGAGTGGGTTACGAGCAGTACTTC
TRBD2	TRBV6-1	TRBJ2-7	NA	CASSERRTSGGEQYF	TGTGCCAGCAGTGAAAGGAGGACTAGCGGTGGCGAGCAGTACTTC
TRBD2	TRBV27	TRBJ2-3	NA	CASSLGASGGQDTQYF	TGTGCCAGCAGTTTAGGGGCTAGCGGGGGCCAGGATACGCAGTATTTT
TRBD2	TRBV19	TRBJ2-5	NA	CASTTIAGALETQYF	TGTGCCAGTACCACAATAGCGGGAGCTTTGGAGACCCAGTACTTC
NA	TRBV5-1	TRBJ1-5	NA	CASSLRGGNQPQHF	TGCGCCAGCAGCTTGAGGGGGGGGAATCAGCCCCAGCATTTT
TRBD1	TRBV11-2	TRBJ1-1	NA	CASSRGTGGDTEAFF	TGTGCCAGCAGCAGAGGGACAGGGGGAGACACTGAAGCTTTCTTT
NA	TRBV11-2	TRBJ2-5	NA	CASSFGQIYQETQYF	TGTGCCAGCAGCTTCGGACAGATCTACCAAGAGACCCAGTACTTC
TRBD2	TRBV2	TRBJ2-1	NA	CASSVSREEGNEQFF	TGTGCCAGCAGTGTGAGTCGGGAGGAGGGCAATGAGCAGTTCTTC
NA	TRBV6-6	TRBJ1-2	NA	CASTLGLQHYGYTF	TGTGCCAGCACGTTGGGCCTCCAACACTATGGCTACACCTTC
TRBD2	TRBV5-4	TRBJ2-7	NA	CASSLWLGGRGSYEQYF	TGTGCCAGCAGCTTGTGGTTAGGCGGGAGGGGCTCCTACGAGCAGTACTTC
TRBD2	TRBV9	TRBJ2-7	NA	CASSPRSGLAGGPSYEQYF	TGTGCCAGCAGCCCTAGGTCGGGACTAGCGGGAGGGCCATCCTACGAGCAGTACTTC
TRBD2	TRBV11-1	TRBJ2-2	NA	CASSLSLTSGNTGELFF	TGTGCCAGCAGCTTGAGTTTGACTAGCGGCAACACCGGGGAGCTGTTTTTT
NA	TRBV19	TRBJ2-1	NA	CASNSLLSYNEQFF	TGTGCCAGTAATTCTTTATTGAGCTACAATGAGCAGTTCTTC
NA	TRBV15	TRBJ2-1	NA	CATSRAWGRGQSNEQFF	TGTGCCACCAGCAGAGCCTGGGGGCGGGGGCAAAGCAATGAGCAGTTCTTC